This TCR beta chain stems from a study of cytomegalovirus exposure and HLA in healthy donors. Using immunoSEQ multiplex PCR, the repertoire was profiled, and TCRdb retains in-frame clones only, with some absent. This table holds hundreds of thousands of clones, roughly nine tenths found once. Trimming stripped 2 bases from V and 7 bases from J, with 12 bases between. This CDR3 is built from 13 residues. Germline V gene data show CDR1 as MNHEY and CDR2 as SVGAGI. This clonotype originated in a man between 18 and 35 years old in good health and CMV-seropositive. Material for sequencing was PBMCs. The rearrangement links TRBV6-5 to TRBJ2-7; D might be TRBD2 (6 bases). For the CDR3, the DNA is TGTGCCAGCAGTTACCTGGAGGCGGGGGAGCAGTACTTC. As protein: CASSYLEAGEQYF.